This TCR beta chain was observed in a study of blood T cell repertoires in COVID-19. Study details: The United States, Italy and Spain were the sources of the acute and convalescent COVID-19 samples. PBMCs, B-cell-depleted T cells, or T cells provided the cDNA or gDNA that made up the material.

Donors were grouped by their self-reported clinical history. Original methodology: Reference gene primers were amplified, and this amplification served to estimate nucleated cell counts. Profiled with immunoSEQ multiplex PCR; TCRdb holds only in-frame clones, not every one. That table gives V, J and clone size, and the DNA gave D and trimming. The data show hundreds of thousands of clones, around 89% seen once. The CDR3 runs 19 residues. Germline V gene sequence: CDR1 LGHNA, CDR2 YSLEER. The trim removed 1 base at V and 1 base at J, leaving 14 bases unmatched. This clone was recorded only once. The genes are TRBV4-3 and TRBJ2-7, with 9 positions matching TRBD1. This TCR came from a man aged 35-49 years who had recovered from COVID-19. The sequenced material came from PBMCs or T cells enriched from blood (not recorded which). The CDR3 DNA sequence: TGCGCCAGCAGCCAAGCCCTCACCCCGGGGACAGGGATATCCTACGAGCAGTACTTC. Its translation: CASSQALTPGTGISYEQYF.